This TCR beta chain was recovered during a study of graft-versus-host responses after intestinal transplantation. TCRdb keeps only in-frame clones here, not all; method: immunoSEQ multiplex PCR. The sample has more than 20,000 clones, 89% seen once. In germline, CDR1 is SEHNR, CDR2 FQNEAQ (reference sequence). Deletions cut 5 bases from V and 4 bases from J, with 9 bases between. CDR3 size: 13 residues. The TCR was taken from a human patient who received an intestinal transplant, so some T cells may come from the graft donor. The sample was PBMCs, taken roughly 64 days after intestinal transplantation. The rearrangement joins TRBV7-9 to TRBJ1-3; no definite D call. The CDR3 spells CASSGGVGNTIYF. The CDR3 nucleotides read TGTGCCAGCAGCGGCGGGGTAGGAAACACCATATATTTT.